Presented here are 4 T cell receptor beta chains from one specimen sequenced in a study of blood T cell repertoires in COVID-19. Clones were read by immunoSEQ multiplex PCR, and TCRdb kept only the in-frame ones, dropping some. The sample carries around 120,000 clones, 80% to 90% recorded once. The sequencing input was peripheral blood. These receptors originate from an elderly woman with acute or convalescent COVID-19.

The chain links TRBV5-6 to TRBJ1-4, with 10 nucleotides matching TRBD1. The junction had 6 bases not matched to a gene; V was cut back by 4 bases and J by 6 bases. Germline CDR1 reads SGHDT; CDR2 reads YYEEEE. The CDR3 contains 15 residues. The CDR3 loop is CASSRMTGGDEKLFF. The CDR3 nucleotides are TGTGCCAGCAGCCGAATGACAGGGGGCGATGAAAAACTGTTTTTT.

This chain uses TRBV18 with TRBJ2-1; 9 bases agree with TRBD1. Looked up from germline, CDR1 is KGHSH and CDR2 is LQKENI. Losses at the gene ends were 8 bases for V and 3 bases for J; bases not matched to a gene: 5. The CDR3 consists of 14 residues. The CDR3 DNA reads TGTGCCAGCAGAACGGGACAGGGCTACAATGAGCAGTTCTTC. Translated, it gives CASRTGQGYNEQFF.

The V gene is TRBV11-2, the J gene TRBJ1-1, with D tentatively TRBD1 (6 bases). V shed 3 bases and J shed 1 base, with 18 bases lying between them. The V gene's germline CDR1 is SGHAT and CDR2 FQNNGV. The CDR3 covers 17 residues. CDR3 DNA: TGTGCCAGCAGCTTGCGGGGGGCCCCCCGACAGAACACTGAAGCTTTCTTT. Translating it yields CASSLRGAPRQNTEAFF. The whole variable domain, filled in from reference TRBV11-2 and TRBJ1-1, reads EAGVAQSPRYKIIEKRQSVAFWCNPISGHATLYWYQQILGQGPKLLIQFQNNGVVDDSQLPKDRFSAERLKGVDSTLKIQPAKLEDSAVYLCASSLRGAPRQNTEAFFGQGTRLTVV.

This chain connects TRBV5-1 to TRBJ2-7; a possible D gene is TRBD1 (5 bases). Germline values: CDR1 SGHRS, CDR2 YFSETQ. This CDR3 is 12 amino acids long. The V gene lost 0 bases and the J gene lost 5 bases, with 6 bases spanning the gap. The CDR3 here is CASSLGRDEQYF. As DNA, the CDR3 is TGCGCCAGCAGCTTGGGCAGGGACGAGCAGTACTTC.